The source of this TCR beta chain is a study of blood T cell repertoires in COVID-19. The method was immunoSEQ multiplex PCR; TCRdb's version includes in-frame clones alone and lacks a portion of them. The sample carries approximately 100,000 clones, roughly nine tenths recorded once. This clone was found once. This clonotype was obtained from a man between 65 and 85 years old with acute or convalescent COVID-19. Material for sequencing was peripheral blood.

The chain's CDR3 is CASSERTGSNQPQHF. Written as DNA, the CDR3 is TGTGCCAGCAGTGAGAGGACAGGAAGCAATCAGCCCCAGCATTTT. The rearrangement joins TRBV2 to TRBJ1-5; 7 bases are a match to TRBD1. The germline V gene encodes CDR1 SNHLY and CDR2 FYNNEI. The CDR3 loop spans 15 amino acids. Losses at the gene ends were 3 bases for V and 1 base for J; bases not matched to a gene: 3.